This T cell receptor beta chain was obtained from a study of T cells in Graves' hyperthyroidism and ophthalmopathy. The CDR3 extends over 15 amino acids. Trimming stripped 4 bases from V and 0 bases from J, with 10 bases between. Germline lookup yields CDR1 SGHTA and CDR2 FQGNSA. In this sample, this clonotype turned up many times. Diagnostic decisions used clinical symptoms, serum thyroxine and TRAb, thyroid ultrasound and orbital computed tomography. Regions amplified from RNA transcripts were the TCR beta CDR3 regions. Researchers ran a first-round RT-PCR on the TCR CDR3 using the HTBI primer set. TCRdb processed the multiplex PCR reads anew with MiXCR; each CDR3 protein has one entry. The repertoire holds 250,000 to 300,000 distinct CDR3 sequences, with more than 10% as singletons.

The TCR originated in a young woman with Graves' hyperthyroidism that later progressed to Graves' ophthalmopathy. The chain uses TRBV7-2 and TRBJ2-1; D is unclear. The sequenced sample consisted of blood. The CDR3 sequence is CASSSTASSYNEQFF. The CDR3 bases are TGTGCCAGCAGCTCTACAGCGAGCTCCTACAATGAGCAGTTCTTC.